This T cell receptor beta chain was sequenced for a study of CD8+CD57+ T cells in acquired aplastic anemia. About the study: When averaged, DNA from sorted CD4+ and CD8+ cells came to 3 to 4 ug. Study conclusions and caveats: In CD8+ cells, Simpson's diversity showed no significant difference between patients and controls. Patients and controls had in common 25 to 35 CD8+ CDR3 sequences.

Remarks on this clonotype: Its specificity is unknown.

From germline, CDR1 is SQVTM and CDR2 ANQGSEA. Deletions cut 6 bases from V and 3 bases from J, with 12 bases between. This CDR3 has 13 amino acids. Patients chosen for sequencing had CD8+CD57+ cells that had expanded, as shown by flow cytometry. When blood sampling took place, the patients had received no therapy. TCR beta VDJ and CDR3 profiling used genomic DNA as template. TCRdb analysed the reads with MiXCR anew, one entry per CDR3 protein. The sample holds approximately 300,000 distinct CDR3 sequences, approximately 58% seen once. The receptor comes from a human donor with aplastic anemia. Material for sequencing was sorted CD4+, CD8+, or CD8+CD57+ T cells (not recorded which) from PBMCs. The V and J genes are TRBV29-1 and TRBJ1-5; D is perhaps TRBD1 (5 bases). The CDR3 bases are TGCAGCGTGGGGGGACGGCTCAATCAGCCCCAGCATTTT. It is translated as CSVGGRLNQPQHF.